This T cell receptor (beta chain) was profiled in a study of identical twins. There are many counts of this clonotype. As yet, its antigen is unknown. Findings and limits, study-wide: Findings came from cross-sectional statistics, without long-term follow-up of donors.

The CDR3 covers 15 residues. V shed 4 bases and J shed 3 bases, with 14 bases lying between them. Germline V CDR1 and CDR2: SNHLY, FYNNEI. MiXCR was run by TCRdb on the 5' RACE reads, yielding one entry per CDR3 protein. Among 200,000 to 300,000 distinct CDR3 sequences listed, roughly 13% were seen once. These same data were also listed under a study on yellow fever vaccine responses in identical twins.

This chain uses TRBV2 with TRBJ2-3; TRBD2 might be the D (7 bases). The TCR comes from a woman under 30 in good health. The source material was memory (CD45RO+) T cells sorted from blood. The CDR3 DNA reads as TGTGCCAGCAGTGCCAACCGGGGGGCGACAGATACGCAGTATTTT. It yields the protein CASSANRGATDTQYF.